One sample yielded the 22 T cell receptor beta chains listed below, sequenced in a study of post-analysis software for immune sequencing data. Unique molecular identifiers were built into the TCR beta cDNA libraries. TCRdb passed the PCR reads through MiXCR, listing each CDR3 protein once. The repertoire holds hundreds of thousands of distinct CDR3 sequences, 59% seen once, with 11% in the top ten. Which antigens these TCRs recognize remains unknown. Overall study results and limits: There were roughly five TRBV segments more frequent in patients than controls, and TRBV5-6, TRBV5-1 and TRBV20-1 were among them.

The sequenced sample consisted of blood. The source of these receptors is a girl between 2 and 10 years old with multiple sclerosis.

To note about this clonotype: Being one base from a much bigger clone, this may be a read error. The chain uses TRBV6-6 and TRBJ2-1; D is possibly TRBD2 (5 bases). There are 15 residues in the CDR3. V was cut by 2 bases and J by 0 bases, with 8 bases left in between. Germline V CDR1 and CDR2: MNHNY, SVGAGI (reference sequence). The CDR3 loop is CASSYGESSYNEQFF. CDR3 coding DNA: TGTGCCAGCAGTTACGGGGAGAGCTCCTACAATGAGCAGTTCTTC.

A note on this clonotype: Sequence at one end of the junction differs from germline and may be a read error. The chain uses TRBV15 and TRBJ2-5; TRBD1 is a possible D gene (5 bases). The DNA end favors TRBJ2-7, so the J call may be wrong. Germline V gives CDR1 LNHNV, CDR2 YYDKDF (reference sequence). The CDR3 consists of 14 residues. The CDR3 sequence is CATSPGLASCEQYF. The DNA of the CDR3 is TGTGCCACCAGCCCAGGGTTGGCCTCCTGCGAGCAGTACTTC.

In this sample, this clonotype turned up once. The rearrangement joins TRBV28 to TRBJ1-1, with D perhaps TRBD1 (6 bases). V was trimmed by 6 bases and J by 3 bases, leaving 14 bases between them. CDR3 length: 14 residues. Germline CDR1 is MDHEN and CDR2 is SYDVKM. CDR3 sequence (DNA): TGTGCCAGCAGGTGGACAGTTATGGACACTGAAGCTTTCTTT. Its translation: CASRWTVMDTEAFF.

As for this clonotype: Its ends do not fully match the called genes, so a read error is possible. CDR3 amino acids: CSVVEGQDTQYF. The CDR3 DNA follows: TGCAGTGTTGTAGAGGGTCAAGATACGCAGTATTTT. The chain links TRBV29-1 to TRBJ2-3, with a tentative D call TRBD2 (5 bases). Germline V gene sequence: CDR1 SQVTM, CDR2 ANQGSEA. The CDR3 extends over 12 amino acids.

A few counts support this clonotype. V is TRBV29-1 and J is TRBJ1-2; D is unclear. The CDR3 is 13 amino acids. V was pared by 4 bases and J by 4 bases, with 13 bases between. Germline V gene data show CDR1 as SQVTM and CDR2 as ANQGSEA. This CDR3 reads CSVVGRYLYGYTF. The DNA for the CDR3 is TGCAGCGTTGTCGGCAGGTACCTCTATGGCTACACCTTC.

This clonotype was counted only a few times. The genes are TRBV5-6 and TRBJ2-5; possible D gene TRBD1, 5 bases. The V gene's germline CDR1 is SGHDT and CDR2 YYEEEE. V lost 0 bases, J lost 1 base, and 13 bases lay in between. CDR3 length equals 16 residues. The CDR3 DNA reads TGTGCCAGCAGCTTGGAAGGGGCATCAATCCAAGAGACCCAGTACTTC. Its protein product is CASSLEGASIQETQYF. The full variable domain, in which reference TRBV5-6 and TRBJ2-5 provide the parts outside the CDR3, is DAGVTQSPTHLIKTRGQQVTLRCSPKSGHDTVSWYQQALGQGPQFIFQYYEEEERQRGNFPDRFSGHQFPNYSSELNVNALLLGDSALYLCASSLEGASIQETQYFGPGTRLLVL.

Only a few counts were recorded for this clonotype. V gene TRBV2 combines with J gene TRBJ2-1, with a possible D match to TRBD1 (6 bases). This CDR3 spans 18 amino acids. Trimming pared 5 bases from V and 0 bases from J, leaving 20 bases between. The germline V gene encodes CDR1 SNHLY and CDR2 FYNNEI. CDR3 sequence: CASSHANRARPSYNEQFF. In DNA, the CDR3 is TGTGCCAGCAGTCACGCTAACAGGGCCCGACCCTCCTACAATGAGCAGTTCTTC. Using reference TRBV2 and TRBJ2-1 for the parts outside the CDR3, the full variable domain is EPEVTQTPSHQVTQMGQEVILRCVPISNHLYFYWYRQILGQKVEFLVSFYNNEISEKSEIFDDQFSVERPDGSNFTLKIRSTKLEDSAMYFCASSHANRARPSYNEQFFGPGTRLTVL.

The chain uses TRBV4-1 and TRBJ2-1; D ambiguous. Germline loops: CDR1 MGHRA, CDR2 YSYEKL. The CDR3 length is 15 residues. V was shortened by 8 bases and J by 6 bases, with 20 bases between the two germline ends. CDR3 sequence (DNA): TGCGCCAGCGCCTCCCCCTCGGACGGGTTCAATGAGCAGTTCTTC. Encoded protein: CASASPSDGFNEQFF.

The chain carries TRBV6-2 or TRBV6-3 and TRBJ2-1; 9 bases fit TRBD2. Germline loops: CDR1 MNHEY, CDR2 SVGEGT. The length of the CDR3 is 13 residues. The junction had 7 bases not matched to a gene; V was cut back by 8 bases and J by 8 bases. CDR3 loop: CASGASGTYEQFF. The CDR3 region has the DNA TGTGCCAGCGGGGCTAGCGGGACTTATGAGCAGTTCTTC.

The CDR3 DNA follows: TGTGCCAGCAGTGCCAAGACAGGGATGGACATTCAGTACTTC. This encodes CASSAKTGMDIQYF. V and J are TRBV12-3 or TRBV12-4 and TRBJ2-4, with 7 bases aligning to TRBD1. This CDR3 is built from 14 residues. The junction had 9 bases not matched to a gene; V was cut back by 5 bases and J by 8 bases.

Only a few counts were recorded for this clonotype. The chain links TRBV6-5 to TRBJ1-3; no firm D call. Trimming took off 0 bases at V and 1 base at J, with 10 bases between the two ends. Germline CDR1 reads MNHEY; CDR2 reads SVGAGI. The CDR3 runs 16 residues. CDR3 DNA sequence: TGTGCCAGCAGTTACTCCACCCAAAGGTCTGGAAACACCATATATTTT. Its protein is CASSYSTQRSGNTIYF.

The chain is built from TRBV7-9 and TRBJ2-3; TRBD2 is a possible D gene (6 bases). CDR1 SEHNR and CDR2 FQNEAQ come from the germline V gene (reference sequence). The germline V and J ends were trimmed by 5 bases and 4 bases, with 13 bases remaining between them. The CDR3 runs 14 residues. CDR3 amino acids: CASSLRLDPDTQYF. Written as DNA, the CDR3 is TGTGCCAGCAGCCTACGACTAGATCCAGATACGCAGTATTTT.

This clonotype was found a few times. The V and J genes are TRBV20-1 and TRBJ2-1; D remains unclear. The CDR3 runs 14 residues. Germline CDR1 and CDR2: DFQATT and SNEGSKA (reference sequence). With 3 bases removed from V and 3 bases from J, the gap between germline ends came to 12 bases. The CDR3 sequence: CSARPSKFYNEQFF. The DNA of the CDR3 is TGCAGTGCTAGGCCCTCCAAATTCTACAATGAGCAGTTCTTC.

The chain uses TRBV12-3 or TRBV12-4 and TRBJ2-3; D might be TRBD1 (7 bases). V shed 3 bases and J shed 0 bases, with 13 bases lying between them. The CDR3 length is 16 residues. CDR3 sequence: CASSLVQGTSTDTQYF. In DNA form, the CDR3 reads TGTGCCAGCAGTTTGGTACAGGGGACTAGCACAGATACGCAGTATTTT.

The CDR3 nucleotides are TGCGCCAGCAGTGAAGGGGAGACAGCGAGATATGGCTACACCTTC. It is translated as CASSEGETARYGYTF. The chain joins TRBV4-3 to TRBJ1-2; the D gene is possibly TRBD1 (5 bases). The CDR3 runs 15 residues. CDR1 is LGHNA and CDR2 is YSLEER in the germline V gene. V was trimmed by 6 bases and J by 5 bases, leaving 19 bases between them.

The sample holds one count of this clonotype. The chain links TRBV5-1 to TRBJ2-4, with D possibly TRBD1 on 6 matching bases. V was clipped by 7 bases and J by 5 bases, with 13 bases between them. The CDR3 extends over 13 amino acids. The V gene's germline CDR1 is SGHRS and CDR2 YFSETQ. The CDR3 DNA sequence: TGCGCCAGCGGTCGACAGGAGGAAAACATTCAGTACTTC. Protein sequence: CASGRQEENIQYF. The variable domain in full, completed from reference TRBV5-1 and TRBJ2-4, reads KAGVTQTPRYLIKTRGQQVTLSCSPISGHRSVSWYQQTPGQGLQFLFEYFSETQRNKGNFPGRFSGRQFSNSRSEMNVSTLELGDSALYLCASGRQEENIQYFGAGTRLSVL.

This clonotype has only a few counts. CDR3 amino acids: CSAKGTHEQYF. The CDR3 DNA reads as TGCAGTGCCAAGGGGACGCACGAGCAGTACTTC. This rearrangement joins TRBV20-1 to TRBJ2-7; perhaps D is TRBD1 or TRBD2 (5 bases each). The CDR3 covers 11 residues. The germline CDR1 and CDR2 sequences are DFQATT and SNEGSKA (reference sequence). Trimming stripped 6 bases from V and 5 bases from J, with 11 bases between.

V is TRBV7-2 and J is TRBJ2-3; D is uncertain. V gave up 5 bases and J gave up 0 bases, with 12 bases separating them. The CDR3 is 15 residues long. Germline CDR1 is SGHTA and CDR2 is FQGNSA. Written as DNA, the CDR3 is TGTGCCAGCAGCCCGGGTGGATCTAGCACAGATACGCAGTATTTT. It is translated as CASSPGGSSTDTQYF.

This chain joins TRBV29-1 and TRBJ1-4; D is ambiguous. The V gene lost 3 bases and the J gene lost 8 bases, with 7 bases spanning the gap. Looked up from germline, CDR1 is SQVTM and CDR2 is ANQGSEA. CDR3 size: 11 residues. This chain's CDR3 is CSVDRTEKLFF. The CDR3 DNA sequence: TGCAGCGTTGATCGTACCGAAAAACTGTTTTTT.

The V call is TRBV29-1, the J call TRBJ2-7; 9 positions match TRBD2. The V gene end was trimmed by 5 bases and the J gene end by 7 bases; junction bases not matched to a gene: 9. CDR3 length: 13 residues. Germline loops: CDR1 SQVTM, CDR2 ANQGSEA. The CDR3 reads CSVRTSEVDEQYF. The DNA of the CDR3 is TGCAGCGTTCGGACTAGCGAGGTCGATGAGCAGTACTTC.

The chain combines TRBV12-3 or TRBV12-4 with TRBJ1-4, with D possibly matching TRBD1 (5 bases). There are 15 residues in the CDR3. V was shortened by 2 bases and J by 0 bases, with 7 bases between the two germline ends. DNA for the CDR3: TGTGCCAGCAGTTTACAGGGAGCAACTAATGAAAAACTGTTTTTT. Translation gives CASSLQGATNEKLFF.

The V gene is TRBV5-5, the J gene TRBJ2-3; TRBD1 matches 7 bases. V lost 9 bases and J lost 0; bases outside the gene matches: 4. CDR3 length: 13 residues. Looked up from germline, CDR1 is SGHKS and CDR2 is YYEKEE (reference sequence). The CDR3 DNA sequence: TGTGCCACCGGGACAGCTAGCACAGATACGCAGTATTTT. Protein: CATGTASTDTQYF.